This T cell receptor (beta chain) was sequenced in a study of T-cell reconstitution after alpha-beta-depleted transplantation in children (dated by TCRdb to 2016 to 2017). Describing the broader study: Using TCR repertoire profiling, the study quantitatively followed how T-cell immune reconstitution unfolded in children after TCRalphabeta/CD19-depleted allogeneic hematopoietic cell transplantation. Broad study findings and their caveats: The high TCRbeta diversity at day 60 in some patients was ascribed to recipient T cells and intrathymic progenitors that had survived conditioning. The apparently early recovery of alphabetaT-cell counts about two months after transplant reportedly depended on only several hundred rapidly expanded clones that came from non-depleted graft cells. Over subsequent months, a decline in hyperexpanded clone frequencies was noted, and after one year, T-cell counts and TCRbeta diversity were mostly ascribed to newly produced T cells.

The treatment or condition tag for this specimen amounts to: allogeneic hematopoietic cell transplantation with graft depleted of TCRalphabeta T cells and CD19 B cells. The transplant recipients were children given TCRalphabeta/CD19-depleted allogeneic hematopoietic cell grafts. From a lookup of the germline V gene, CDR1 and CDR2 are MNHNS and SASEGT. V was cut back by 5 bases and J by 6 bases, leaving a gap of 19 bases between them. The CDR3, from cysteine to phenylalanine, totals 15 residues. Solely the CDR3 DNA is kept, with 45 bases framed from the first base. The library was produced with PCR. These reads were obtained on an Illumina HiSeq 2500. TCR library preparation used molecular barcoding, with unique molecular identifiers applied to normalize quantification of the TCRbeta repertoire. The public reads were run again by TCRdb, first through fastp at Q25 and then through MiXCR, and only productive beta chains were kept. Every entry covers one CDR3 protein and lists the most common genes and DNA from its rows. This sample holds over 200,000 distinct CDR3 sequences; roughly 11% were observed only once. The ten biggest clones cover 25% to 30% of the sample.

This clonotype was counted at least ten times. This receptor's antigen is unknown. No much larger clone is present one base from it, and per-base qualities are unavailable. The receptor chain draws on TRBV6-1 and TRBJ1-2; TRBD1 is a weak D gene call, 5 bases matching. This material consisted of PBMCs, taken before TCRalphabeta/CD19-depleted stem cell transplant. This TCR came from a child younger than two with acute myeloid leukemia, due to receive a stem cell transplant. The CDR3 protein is CASSSRAPRGNGYTF. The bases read TGTGCCAGCAGTAGCAGGGCTCCGAGGGGAAATGGCTACACCTTC.